This TCR beta chain stems from a study of cytomegalovirus exposure and HLA in healthy donors. Study-wide results and limits: There were 150 to 200 TCR beta chains listed as cytomegalovirus-associated. Among TCR sequences, most were rare, though some public TCRs appeared in many donors.

The V end lost 4 bases, the J end lost 0 bases, and 10 bases lay between the germline ends. CDR1 SGDLS and CDR2 YYNGEE come from the germline V gene. The length of the CDR3 is 14 residues. Nominally healthy donors provided the samples, though records likely missed some immune exposures. Concerning this clone itself: Antigen specificity is unknown.

Use of 60 Vbeta and 13 Jbeta primers characterized the PCR. The repertoire was sequenced with immunoSEQ multiplex PCR; TCRdb's copy has only in-frame clones and lacks some. The sample records 160,000 or so clones, approximately 88% being singletons. The receptor comes from a woman younger than 35 in good health and CMV-seronegative. The chain recombines TRBV9 with TRBJ1-1; a possible D gene is TRBD1 (5 bases). The specimen sequenced was PBMCs. The CDR3 is CASSPQALNTEAFF. CDR3 sequence (DNA): TGTGCCAGCAGCCCACAGGCTCTGAACACTGAAGCTTTCTTT.